These 10 T cell receptor beta chains came from one sample sequenced in a study of shared clonotypes between healthy human individuals. Sequenced by immunoSEQ multiplex PCR; TCRdb stores in-frame clones only, minus some. The sample contains 2,500,000 or so clones, roughly 90% of which appear only once. The sample was naive CD4+ T cells from PBMCs. Regarding subset: CD45RA+ positively selected. All receptors come from a man younger than 35 in good health. Some clones in this sample may be carry-over from other donors' samples.

The J gene is TRBJ2-7, the V gene TRBV18; a possible D gene is TRBD1 (6 bases). V was trimmed by 3 bases and J by 2 bases, leaving 14 bases between them. The germline gives CDR1 KGHSH, CDR2 LQKENI. This CDR3 has 15 residues. The CDR3, as DNA: TGTGCCAGCTCACCTTCGCAGGGGATCGCCTACGAGCAGTACTTC. It specifies CASSPSQGIAYEQYF.

The V gene is TRBV7-8, the J gene TRBJ1-2; TRBD1 agrees at 11 bases. The CDR3 runs to 15 residues. CDR1 is SGHVS, CDR2 FQNEAQ, per germline. Losses at the gene ends were 5 bases for V and 7 bases for J; bases not matched to a gene: 9. The CDR3 bases are TGTGCCAGCAGCCCAGTTCGGACAGGGGGCTTTGGCTACACCTTC. This encodes CASSPVRTGGFGYTF.

This clone was seen a handful of times. In DNA, the CDR3 is TGTGCCGGGGGACTGAGGGACAGCTACACCTTC. Protein: CAGGLRDSYTF. J is TRBJ1-2 and V is TRBV7-8; a weak D match, TRBD1 (6 bases). Germline CDR1 reads SGHVS; CDR2 reads FQNEAQ. The V gene lost 11 bases and the J gene lost 9 bases, with 16 bases spanning the gap. The CDR3 is made up of 11 amino acids.

This clone was counted once. This rearrangement joins TRBV11-1 to TRBJ2-5; 7 bases fit TRBD2. The CDR3 loop spans 16 amino acids. The germline gives CDR1 SGHAT, CDR2 FQDESV (reference sequence). With 5 bases clipped from V and 2 bases from J, the junction kept 11 bases outside the gene matches. The CDR3 reads CASSRNRAGVQETQYF. The CDR3 DNA reads as TGTGCCAGCAGCCGAAATCGGGCGGGAGTACAAGAGACCCAGTACTTC.

The V and J genes are TRBV28 and TRBJ1-2; D gene ambiguous. The germline V gene encodes CDR1 MDHEN and CDR2 SYDVKM. The CDR3 contains 12 residues. Trimming cost V 2 bases and J 8 bases, with 9 bases left between them. CDR3 sequence: CASSLNTEGYTF. The CDR3 DNA reads TGTGCCAGCAGTTTAAACACTGAGGGCTACACCTTC.

The rearrangement joins TRBV30 to TRBJ1-6; possible D gene TRBD1, 6 bases. The CDR3 totals 18 residues. V gave up 1 base and J gave up 9 bases, with 25 bases separating them. Per germline, CDR1 GTSNPN and CDR2 SVGIG (reference sequence). The CDR3: CAWSATRSNLVGGSPLHF. CDR3 nucleotides: TGTGCCTGGAGTGCGACGCGATCCAACTTAGTAGGGGGTTCACCCCTCCACTTT.

V and J are TRBV7-2 and TRBJ2-1; a possible D gene is TRBD2 (6 bases). From germline, CDR1 is SGHTA and CDR2 FQGNSA. CDR3 length: 16 amino acids. Trimming removed 5 bases from V and 0 bases from J, with 14 bases in between. CDR3 coding DNA: TGTGCCAGCAGCCTTCGGGACTTCTACTCCTACAATGAGCAGTTCTTC. Its protein product is CASSLRDFYSYNEQFF.

Only one count was recorded for this clone. V and J are TRBV5-5 and TRBJ2-3, with D tentatively TRBD1 (9 bases). This CDR3 is 18 amino acids long. CDR1 SGHKS and CDR2 YYEKEE come from the germline V gene (reference sequence). The ends were cut back, 4 bases at V and 1 base at J, with 22 bases in the middle. In nucleotides, the CDR3 is TGTGCCAGCAGCCGGGGACAGGGAGGAGCGGGAGGCACAGATACGCAGTATTTT. It specifies CASSRGQGGAGGTDTQYF.

Note on this clone: The sample has other DNA sequences that encode this CDR3 too. This chain uses TRBV5-1 with TRBJ1-5, with D maybe TRBD1 (5 bases). The CDR3 sequence is 15 residues long. Germline CDR1 reads SGHRS; CDR2 reads YFSETQ. Trimming removed 1 base at V and 0 bases at J, with 8 bases between. CDR3 region: CASSLQGYSNQPQHF. For the CDR3, the DNA is TGCGCCAGCAGCTTGCAGGGTTATAGCAATCAGCCCCAGCATTTT. The whole variable domain, remainder taken from reference TRBV5-1 and TRBJ1-5, is KAGVTQTPRYLIKTRGQQVTLSCSPISGHRSVSWYQQTPGQGLQFLFEYFSETQRNKGNFPGRFSGRQFSNSRSEMNVSTLELGDSALYLCASSLQGYSNQPQHFGDGTRLSIL.

V and J are TRBV7-9 and TRBJ2-5, with D perhaps TRBD2 (5 bases). The germline V gene has CDR1 SEHNR and CDR2 FQNEAQ (reference sequence). V was shortened by 5 bases and J by 2 bases, with 12 bases between the two germline ends. The CDR3 extends over 14 amino acids. CDR3 DNA sequence: TGTGCCAGCAGCCCAAGGACTGCACAAGAGACCCAGTACTTC. Translation: CASSPRTAQETQYF.